The 21 T cell receptor beta chains below all came from one sample that was sequenced in a study of T cell responses to AZD1222 COVID-19 vaccine. The method was immunoSEQ multiplex PCR; TCRdb's version includes in-frame clones alone and lacks a portion of them. The sample yields 150,000 to 200,000 clones, about nine tenths seen once. The starting material was peripheral blood, obtained on day 0 of AZD1222 vaccination. Every receptor here comes from an adult in good health.

The V gene is TRBV10-2, the J gene TRBJ2-2; 14 bases align to TRBD2. The CDR3 extends over 14 amino acids. V lost 8 bases to trimming and J lost 7 bases; unmatched junction nucleotides: 3. Per the germline V gene, CDR1 is WSHSY and CDR2 is SAAADI. The CDR3 is CASGTSGSDGELFF. Written as DNA, the CDR3 is TGCGCCAGCGGGACTAGCGGGAGCGACGGGGAGCTGTTTTTT.

This chain links TRBV7-9 with TRBJ1-2, with D unclear. V gave up 1 base and J gave up 4 bases, with 13 bases separating them. This CDR3 is 15 amino acids long. The germline gives CDR1 SEHNR, CDR2 FQNEAQ (reference sequence). CDR3 sequence: CASSLDAESFYGYTF. Written as DNA, the CDR3 is TGTGCCAGCAGCTTAGATGCGGAATCATTCTATGGCTACACCTTC.

This chain uses TRBV5-4 with TRBJ1-6; D is ambiguous. This CDR3 has 15 amino acids. Germline V CDR1 and CDR2: SGHNT, YYREEE (reference sequence). V was clipped by 3 bases and J by 6 bases, with 13 bases between them. The CDR3 reads CASSSLQIPNSPLHF. CDR3 coding DNA: TGTGCCAGCAGCTCCCTTCAGATCCCTAATTCACCCCTCCACTTT.

This sequence joins TRBV18 and TRBJ1-4, with unresolved D. The CDR3 runs 12 residues. V gave up 5 bases and J gave up 7 bases, with 8 bases separating them. Germline values: CDR1 KGHSH, CDR2 LQKENI. The CDR3 DNA reads as TGTGCCAGCTCAGGGTCGTCTGAAAAACTGTTTTTT. Encoded protein: CASSGSSEKLFF.

The chain carries TRBV7-3 and TRBJ2-3, with D maybe TRBD2 (6 bases). Germline-derived CDR1 and CDR2 are SGHTA and FQGTGA. V was shortened by 2 bases and J by 2 bases, with 14 bases between the two germline ends. CDR3 length equals 16 residues. This chain's CDR3 is CASSLGVARDTDTQYF. The CDR3 region has the DNA TGTGCCAGCAGCTTAGGAGTAGCGCGGGACACAGATACGCAGTATTTT. The whole variable domain, remainder taken from reference TRBV7-3 and TRBJ2-3, is GAGVSQTPSNKVTEKGKYVELRCDPISGHTALYWYRQSLGQGPEFLIYFQGTGAADDSGLPNDRFFAVRPEGSVSTLKIQRTERGDSAVYLCASSLGVARDTDTQYFGPGTRLTVL.

J is TRBJ2-3 and V is TRBV28; 8 nucleotides line up with TRBD2. Trimming cost V 4 bases and J 3 bases; bases outside gene matches: 12. This CDR3 region has 17 residues. Germline-derived CDR1 and CDR2 are MDHEN and SYDVKM. CDR3 region: CASSSVPGGALTDTQYF. The CDR3 nucleotides read TGTGCCAGCAGTTCCGTGCCCGGGGGGGCCTTAACAGATACGCAGTATTTT.

The chain carries TRBV5-4 and TRBJ1-6; D is unresolved. Germline loops: CDR1 SGHNT, CDR2 YYREEE (reference sequence). Trimming shortened V by 0 bases and J by 11 bases, and 9 bases separated the two germline ends. CDR3 size: 13 residues. The CDR3 spells CASSLGRAPPLHF. As DNA, the CDR3 is TGTGCCAGCAGCTTGGGGAGGGCCCCACCCCTCCACTTT.

This clone occurred a few times. The chain joins TRBV3-1 (or the pseudogene TRBV3-2) to TRBJ1-3; D is uncertain. This CDR3 comprises 15 residues. From germline, CDR1 is LGHDT and CDR2 YNNKEL (reference sequence). V lost 4 bases, J lost 4 bases, and 14 bases lay in between. CDR3 sequence: CASSPAGGLGNTIYF. The CDR3 nucleotides are TGTGCCAGCAGCCCCGCAGGTGGACTAGGAAACACCATATATTTT.

The chain couples TRBV2 to TRBJ2-7; 10 bases are a match to TRBD2. Per the germline V gene, CDR1 is SNHLY and CDR2 is FYNNEI. After removal of 7 bases from V and 9 bases from J, the junction contained 9 bases not matched to a gene. The CDR3 runs 13 residues. The CDR3 sequence: CASMLSGRAVQYF. The CDR3 region has the DNA TGTGCCAGCATGCTCAGCGGGAGGGCCGTGCAGTACTTC.

This clone was observed a few times. J is TRBJ1-6 and V is TRBV2; no clear D gene. CDR3 length equals 11 residues. V was shortened by 4 bases and J by 9 bases, with 4 bases between the two germline ends. The germline CDR1 and CDR2 sequences are SNHLY and FYNNEI. CDR3 bases: TGTGCCAGCAGTGTTGTTTCACCCCTCCACTTT. Its translation: CASSVVSPLHF.

The chain uses TRBV30 and TRBJ2-1; D unresolved. From germline, CDR1 is GTSNPN and CDR2 SVGIG (reference sequence). This CDR3 contains 13 residues. Trimming cost V 3 bases and J 12 bases, with 18 bases left between them. The CDR3 bases are TGTGCCTGGAGCGTGGGCCCCTCCTCGATGCAGTTCTTC. Encoded protein: CAWSVGPSSMQFF.

This chain uses TRBV5-1 with TRBJ1-1, with TRBD1 as a possible D gene (5 bases). The germline V and J ends were trimmed by 1 base and 0 bases, with 13 bases remaining between them. From germline, CDR1 is SGHRS and CDR2 YFSETQ. There are 16 residues in the CDR3. The CDR3 DNA follows: TGCGCCAGCAGCTTGAAATCGGGGCTCATGAACACTGAAGCTTTCTTT. The encoded protein is CASSLKSGLMNTEAFF.

V and J are TRBV12-5 and TRBJ1-1; 9 nucleotides line up with TRBD1. V lost 5 bases to trimming and J lost 0 bases; unmatched junction nucleotides: 4. This CDR3 comprises 15 residues. Germline-derived CDR1 and CDR2 are LGHNT and FRNRAP. The CDR3 sequence: CASGHGQGMNTEAFF. DNA for the CDR3: TGTGCTAGTGGTCACGGACAGGGGATGAACACTGAAGCTTTCTTT.

This chain uses TRBV5-1 with TRBJ1-2; a possible D gene is TRBD1 (5 bases). Germline CDR1 SGHRS, CDR2 YFSETQ. V was clipped by 2 bases and J by 7 bases, with 15 bases between them. The CDR3 has 14 residues. In DNA form, the CDR3 reads TGCGCCAGCAGCTTATCGACGGGGGGAGGTGGCTACACCTTC. Amino acids: CASSLSTGGGGYTF.

V usage is TRBV6-2 or TRBV6-3 and J usage is TRBJ1-5; D gene ambiguous. Germline-derived CDR1 and CDR2 are MNHEY and SVGEGT. CDR3 length: 21 residues. V lost 4 bases and J lost 0, with 28 bases in between. The CDR3 DNA sequence: TGTGCCAGCAGTTCCCCCGGTTTGGCCCTACCGCGAGACTATAGCAATCAGCCCCAGCATTTT. Its protein is CASSSPGLALPRDYSNQPQHF.

The chain carries TRBV7-9 and TRBJ2-1; TRBD2 agrees at 15 bases. This CDR3 contains 20 residues. V was clipped by 5 bases and J by 6 bases; unmatched bases: 17. Germline lookup yields CDR1 SEHNR and CDR2 FQNEAQ (reference sequence). CDR3 in amino acids: CASSNRPGLAGGKGANEQFF. DNA of the CDR3: TGTGCCAGCAGCAATCGTCCGGGACTAGCGGGAGGTAAAGGTGCCAATGAGCAGTTCTTC.

The genes are TRBV9 and TRBJ1-2; D not certain. The germline V and J ends were trimmed by 0 bases and 5 bases, with 2 bases remaining between them. Germline values: CDR1 SGDLS, CDR2 YYNGEE. CDR3 length equals 11 residues. The CDR3 coding sequence is TGTGCCAGCAGCGTAGGTTATGGCTACACCTTC. It is translated as CASSVGYGYTF.

V gene TRBV9 combines with J gene TRBJ2-5; 10 bases fit TRBD2. Unmatched junction bases numbered 12, after V lost 0 bases and J lost 4 bases. CDR3 size: 18 residues. The germline V gene has CDR1 SGDLS and CDR2 YYNGEE. The chain's CDR3 is CASSVGPASASGGETQYF. CDR3 DNA sequence: TGTGCCAGCAGCGTAGGCCCCGCGTCGGCTAGCGGGGGAGAGACCCAGTACTTC.

As concerns this clone: Other DNA sequences in the same sample also yield this CDR3. The chain employs TRBV3-1 (or the pseudogene TRBV3-2) and TRBJ1-1; D is unclear. The CDR3 is 14 amino acids. Trimming took 0 bases from V and 1 from J, leaving 6 bases between them. Germline V gene lookup returns CDR1 LGHDT and CDR2 YNNKEL (reference sequence). The CDR3 spells CASSQDGRNTEAFF. Here the CDR3 DNA reads TGTGCCAGCAGCCAAGACGGCAGGAACACTGAAGCTTTCTTT.

The chain carries TRBV14 and TRBJ1-2; D is undetermined. The germline gives CDR1 SGHDN, CDR2 FVKESK. The CDR3 is 12 amino acids. V lost 4 bases, J lost 5 bases, and 8 bases lay in between. The CDR3 DNA is TGTGCCAGCAGCCCCCACCGATATGGCTACACCTTC. This translates into CASSPHRYGYTF.

The genes are TRBV10-3 and TRBJ1-1, with D possibly being TRBD1 (6 bases). Germline CDR1 and CDR2: ENHRY and SYGVKD. The CDR3 length is 17 residues. V gave up 8 bases and J gave up 1 base, with 23 bases separating them. DNA of the CDR3: TGTGCCATCTGCCCCCATCTTGCGGGGGCTGGGAACACTGAAGCTTTCTTT. Amino acid sequence: CAICPHLAGAGNTEAFF.